This T cell receptor beta chain came from a study of CD8 T cells in ankylosing spondylitis. The study's findings and limits: Reactive arthritis synovial fluid and blood previously showed some of these motif variants.

In its sample, this clonotype was seen a few times. Its matching antigen is unknown. TCRdb reanalysed the 5' RACE reads using MiXCR and keeps one entry per CDR3 protein. In the table there are around 120,000 distinct CDR3 sequences, around 8.5% of which are singletons. This CDR3 has 14 amino acids. The germline V gene encodes CDR1 SGHTA and CDR2 FQGTGA. V lost 2 bases and J lost 1, with 7 bases in between. The sample consisted of blood, either unsorted or a sorted T cell fraction (not recorded which). This sequence was found in a male donor with ankylosing spondylitis or in good health (not recorded which). The genes are TRBV7-3 and TRBJ2-3; no reliable D call. The CDR3: CASSLHKGTDTQYF. The CDR3 nucleotides are TGTGCCAGCAGCTTACACAAAGGCACAGATACGCAGTATTTT.